The rows below give T cell receptor beta chains drawn from one sample of a study of T cell repertoires in aging, cancer and after chemotherapy. Each CDR3 protein gets one entry after TCRdb re-called the multiplex PCR reads with MiXCR. The sample records about 13,000 distinct CDR3 sequences, under 40% being singletons. The sample comprised blood. These receptors all stem from a human donor in good health. The donor label of this sample is uncertain. Each CDR3 is given with its conserved first and last residue. A D gene is named only where the DNA matches it firmly. Rows give clone size only sometimes, using once, few, many, or a class for an expanded clone.

size: NA; D: NA; V: TRBV5-6; J: TRBJ1-5; CDR3: CASSLKPNQPQHF; DNA: TGTGCCAGCAGCTTGAAACCCAATCAGCCCCAGCATTTT
size: NA; D: TRBD1; V: TRBV6-2/TRBV6-3; J: TRBJ2-7; CDR3: CASSQNRGPYEQYF; DNA: TGTGCCAGCAGTCAAAACAGGGGTCCCTACGAGCAGTACTTC
size: few; D: TRBD1; V: TRBV19; J: TRBJ1-1; CDR3: CASHLWGQGHTEAFF; DNA: TGTGCCAGCCACCTTTGGGGACAGGGGCACACTGAAGCTTTCTTT
size: NA; D: NA; V: TRBV27; J: TRBJ2-7; CDR3: CASSWNPTYEQYF; DNA: TGTGCCAGCTCATGGAACCCAACCTACGAGCAGTACTTC
size: medium-sized; D: TRBD2; V: TRBV29-1; J: TRBJ2-3; CDR3: CSTRSGSGVDTQYF; DNA: TGCAGCACCCGTAGCGGGAGTGGGGTAGATACGCAGTATTTT
size: medium-sized; D: NA; V: TRBV29-1; J: TRBJ2-1; CDR3: CSVEVPGYGYNEQFF; DNA: TGCAGCGTTGAAGTCCCGGGCTACGGCTACAATGAGCAGTTCTTC
size: once; D: TRBD2; V: TRBV12-3/TRBV12-4; J: TRBJ2-1; CDR3: CASRTSGGADEQFF; DNA: TGTGCCAGCAGGACTAGCGGGGGGGCCGATGAGCAGTTCTTC
size: NA; D: TRBD2; V: TRBV6-9; J: TRBJ2-7; CDR3: CASVVQREPHEQYF; DNA: TGTGCCAGCGTCGTCCAGCGGGAGCCTCACGAGCAGTACTTC
size: NA; D: NA; V: TRBV5-5; J: TRBJ2-5; CDR3: CASRWSVTVITQYF; DNA: TGTGCCAGCAGATGGAGTGTGACGGTCATAACCCAGTACTTC
size: few; D: TRBD1; V: TRBV19; J: TRBJ1-2; CDR3: CASSRQGYGYTF; DNA: TGTGCCAGTAGTAGACAGGGATATGGCTACACCTTC
size: few; D: NA; V: TRBV6-1; J: TRBJ2-2; CDR3: CASSEASGNTGELFF; DNA: TGTGCCAGCAGTGAAGCGTCAGGGAACACCGGGGAGCTGTTTTTT
size: NA; D: NA; V: TRBV6-2/TRBV6-3; J: TRBJ1-4; CDR3: CASSWGAAIATNEKLFF; DNA: TGTGCCAGCAGCTGGGGGGCAGCGATTGCAACTAATGAAAAACTGTTTTTT
size: NA; D: TRBD2; V: TRBV6-6; J: TRBJ2-7; CDR3: CASSPLVAGTYEQYF; DNA: TGTGCCAGCAGCCCCTTAGTAGCGGGGACCTACGAGCAGTACTTC
size: NA; D: NA; V: TRBV30; J: TRBJ2-7; CDR3: CAWSVHGGRYEQYF; DNA: TGTGCCTGGAGTGTGCACGGGGGCAGATACGAGCAGTACTTC
size: medium-sized; D: NA; V: TRBV19; J: TRBJ2-1; CDR3: CASSIEAGYDYNEQFF; DNA: TGTGCCAGTAGTATAGAGGCGGGCTATGACTACAATGAGCAGTTCTTC
size: NA; D: NA; V: TRBV6-5; J: TRBJ2-3; CDR3: CATNREGTDTQYF; DNA: TGTGCCACAAACAGGGAGGGGACAGATACGCAGTATTTT
size: NA; D: NA; V: TRBV24-1; J: TRBJ1-5; CDR3: CATSDLGRGNNQPQHF; DNA: TGTGCCACCAGTGATTTAGGCAGGGGTAACAATCAGCCCCAGCATTTT
size: NA; D: NA; V: TRBV19; J: TRBJ1-1; CDR3: CASKGTTTEAFF; DNA: TGTGCCAGTAAAGGGACAACAACTGAAGCTTTCTTT
size: NA; D: NA; V: TRBV27; J: TRBJ2-1; CDR3: CASSLREWGNNEQFF; DNA: TGTGCCAGCAGTTTAAGGGAGTGGGGTAACAATGAGCAGTTCTTC
size: medium-sized; D: NA; V: TRBV29-1; J: TRBJ2-7; CDR3: CSVESVGDPAYEQYF; DNA: TGCAGCGTTGAATCGGTCGGAGACCCCGCCTACGAGCAGTACTTC
size: NA; D: NA; V: TRBV12-3/TRBV12-4; J: TRBJ2-7; CDR3: CASSPRTALGSF; DNA: TGTGCCAGCAGTCCCCGGACCGCGCTGGGGAGCTTC
size: few; D: NA; V: TRBV18; J: TRBJ2-7; CDR3: CASSPQTGTYYEQYF; DNA: TGTGCCAGCTCACCTCAAACAGGGACTTACTACGAGCAGTACTTC
size: NA; D: NA; V: TRBV7-2; J: TRBJ2-2; CDR3: CASSPIKAGPNTGELFF; DNA: TGTGCCAGCAGCCCCATAAAAGCGGGCCCGAACACCGGGGAGCTGTTTTTT
size: NA; D: NA; V: TRBV19; J: TRBJ2-7; CDR3: CASSNVWGYEQYF; DNA: TGTGCCAGTAGTAACGTTTGGGGCTACGAGCAGTACTTC
size: few; D: TRBD1; V: TRBV19; J: TRBJ1-1; CDR3: CASSVQGGNGEAFF; DNA: TGTGCCAGTAGTGTCCAGGGGGGGAATGGTGAAGCTTTCTTT
size: NA; D: TRBD2; V: TRBV6-1; J: TRBJ2-3; CDR3: CASSFSGGTSTDTQYF; DNA: TGTGCCAGCAGTTTTAGCGGGGGGACTAGCACAGATACGCAGTATTTT
size: medium-sized; D: TRBD1; V: TRBV29-1; J: TRBJ2-7; CDR3: CSVAGTGLTYEQYF; DNA: TGCAGCGTCGCCGGGACAGGGCTTACCTACGAGCAGTACTTC
size: NA; D: NA; V: TRBV7-9; J: TRBJ2-5; CDR3: CASSLGGAGETQYF; DNA: TGTGCCAGCAGCTTAGGGGGGGCTGGGGAGACCCAGTACTTC
size: NA; D: TRBD1; V: TRBV19; J: TRBJ2-3; CDR3: CASSRVTGGWSDTQYF; DNA: TGTGCCAGTAGTAGGGTGACAGGGGGTTGGTCAGATACGCAGTATTTT
size: NA; D: TRBD1; V: TRBV29-1; J: TRBJ1-2; CDR3: CSVVGDSNYGYTF; DNA: TGCAGCGTTGTGGGGGACAGCAACTATGGCTACACCTTC
size: few; D: NA; V: TRBV6-1; J: TRBJ2-7; CDR3: CASSESAESEQYF; DNA: TGTGCCAGCAGTGAATCCGCAGAATCCGAGCAGTACTTC
size: few; D: NA; V: TRBV5-5; J: TRBJ1-4; CDR3: CASSISGVYEKLFF; DNA: TGTGCCAGCAGCATATCAGGGGTCTACGAAAAACTGTTTTTT
size: NA; D: NA; V: TRBV29-1; J: TRBJ1-6; CDR3: CSAGDPHSPLNF; DNA: TGCAGCGCAGGGGACCCCCATTCACCCCTCAACTTT
size: NA; D: NA; V: TRBV30; J: TRBJ1-1; CDR3: CAWRGGEMAEAFF; DNA: TGTGCCTGGAGAGGGGGGGAGATGGCTGAAGCTTTCTTT
size: NA; D: NA; V: TRBV5-1; J: TRBJ2-7; CDR3: CASSQDTVGYEQYF; DNA: TGCGCCAGCAGCCAAGACACAGTTGGTTACGAGCAGTACTTC
size: few; D: TRBD2; V: TRBV6-1; J: TRBJ2-3; CDR3: CASSDGTSGGTDTQYF; DNA: TGTGCCAGCAGCGACGGGACTAGCGGGGGCACAGATACGCAGTATTTT
size: medium-sized; D: TRBD2; V: TRBV19; J: TRBJ2-1; CDR3: CASSTTRTSGRGNEQFF; DNA: TGTGCCAGTAGTACCACCCGAACTAGCGGGAGGGGCAATGAGCAGTTCTTC
size: medium-sized; D: TRBD1; V: TRBV30; J: TRBJ2-2; CDR3: CAWSVGGEEAGELFF; DNA: TGTGCCTGGAGTGTAGGGGGCGAGGAGGCCGGGGAGCTGTTTTTT
size: NA; D: NA; V: TRBV27; J: TRBJ2-7; CDR3: CASSSPNAYEQYF; DNA: TGTGCCAGCAGTTCCCCTAACGCCTACGAGCAGTACTTC
size: NA; D: TRBD1; V: TRBV12-3/TRBV12-4; J: TRBJ1-4; CDR3: CASSLLPGTVFGNEKLFF; DNA: TGTGCCAGCAGTTTACTTCCCGGGACAGTTTTCGGCAATGAAAAACTGTTTTTT
size: NA; D: NA; V: TRBV5-4; J: TRBJ2-3; CDR3: CASSSKRTDTGGNTQYF; DNA: TGTGCCAGCAGCTCAAAAAGAACCGATACAGGAGGAAATACGCAGTATTTT